This TCR beta chain was sequenced during a study of shared clonotypes between healthy human individuals. Overall study: For every donor, three CD4 naive, three CD4 memory, two CD8 naive and one CD8 memory plates were used.

Naive CD8 cells lacked CD45RO, underwent positive selection for CCR7 and left out terminally differentiated effector memory CD45RA+ cells. Researchers ran the assay at a deep level. As handled by the study authors: Junction-only sequences without quality scores came from ImmunoSEQ, so filtering differed. Sequenced by immunoSEQ multiplex PCR; TCRdb stores in-frame clones only, minus some. D and trimming come from the DNA, and the V and J calls and clone size come from that table. The sample has about 2 million clones; approximately 94% are singletons. Trimming removed 2 bases from V and 1 base from J, with 9 bases in between. Germline assignment: CDR1 MGHRA and CDR2 YSYEKL. The CDR3 contains 14 residues.

The rearrangement links TRBV4-1 to TRBJ2-7; D perhaps matches TRBD1 (6 bases). Sequenced: naive CD8+ T cells sorted from blood. The TCR comes from a man aged 18 to 29 in good health. This chain's CDR3 is CASSQRDMSYEQYF. For the CDR3, the DNA is TGCGCCAGCAGCCAAAGGGACATGTCCTACGAGCAGTACTTC.